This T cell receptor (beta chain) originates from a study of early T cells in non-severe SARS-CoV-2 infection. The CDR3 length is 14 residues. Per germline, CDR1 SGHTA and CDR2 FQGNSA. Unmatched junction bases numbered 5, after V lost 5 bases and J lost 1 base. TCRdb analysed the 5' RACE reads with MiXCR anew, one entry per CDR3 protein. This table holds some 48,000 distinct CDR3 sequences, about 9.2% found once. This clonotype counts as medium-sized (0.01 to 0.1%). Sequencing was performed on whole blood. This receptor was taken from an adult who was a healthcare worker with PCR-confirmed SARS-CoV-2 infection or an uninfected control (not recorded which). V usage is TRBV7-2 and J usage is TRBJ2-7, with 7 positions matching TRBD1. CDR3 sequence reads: CASSAYRGSYEQYF. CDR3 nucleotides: TGTGCCAGCAGCGCATACAGGGGATCCTACGAGCAGTACTTC.